The 22 T cell receptor beta chains reported below all come from one sample, sequenced in a study of blood T cell repertoires in COVID-19. Only in-frame clones appear in the TCRdb table, and some are missing; sequencing was by immunoSEQ multiplex PCR. The sample lists 45,000 to 50,000 clones; roughly 90% were seen once. Input material: peripheral blood. The receptors were gathered from a human donor in a cohort sampled during active COVID-19.

The rearrangement links TRBV12-5 to TRBJ2-4; D may be TRBD2 (5 bases). CDR3 length: 18 amino acids. The ends were cut back, 0 bases at V and 0 bases at J, with 15 bases in the middle. The germline V gene encodes CDR1 LGHNT and CDR2 FRNRAP. This CDR3 reads CASGLVPSGSLAKNIQYF. The CDR3 DNA sequence: TGTGCTAGTGGTTTGGTACCGAGCGGTTCACTAGCCAAAAACATTCAGTACTTC.

This sequence joins TRBV5-1 and TRBJ2-2, with unresolved D. Trimming pared 4 bases from V and 0 bases from J, leaving 13 bases between. This CDR3 comprises 16 residues. CDR1 is SGHRS, CDR2 YFSETQ, per germline. Written as DNA, the CDR3 is TGCGCCAGCAGCAGTTCAACTCAGGCGAACACCGGGGAGCTGTTTTTT. Translated: CASSSSTQANTGELFF.

V is TRBV5-8 and J is TRBJ1-3, with a weak D call TRBD1 (5 bases). V was shortened by 2 bases and J by 4 bases, with 10 bases between the two germline ends. Germline lookup yields CDR1 SGHTS and CDR2 YDEGEE. This CDR3 spans 14 amino acids. The CDR3 region is CASSFQGTGNTIYF. DNA for the CDR3: TGTGCCAGCAGCTTCCAGGGTACAGGAAACACCATATATTTT.

The chain uses TRBV19 and TRBJ2-2; D is unclear. The CDR3 runs to 19 residues. V was cut by 5 bases and J by 7 bases, with 29 bases left in between. The germline CDR1 and CDR2 sequences are LNHDA and SQIVND (reference sequence). The CDR3 region has the DNA TGTGCCAGTAGTCATACACTATATCCGCGCACGATTTTGGACGGGGAGCTGTTTTTT. This codes for CASSHTLYPRTILDGELFF.

The gene calls are TRBV18 and TRBJ2-7, with 9 bases identical to TRBD1. With 3 bases clipped from V and 4 bases from J, the junction kept 7 bases outside the gene matches. CDR1 is KGHSH, CDR2 LQKENI, per germline. This CDR3 comprises 15 residues. As DNA, the CDR3 is TGTGCCAGCTCACCTGGGACAGGGACCTTATACGAGCAGTACTTC. Encoded protein: CASSPGTGTLYEQYF. Full variable domain (outside the CDR3, taken from reference TRBV18 and TRBJ2-7): NAGVMQNPRHLVRRRGQEARLRCSPMKGHSHVYWYRQLPEEGLKFMVYLQKENIIDESGMPKERFSAEFPKEGPSILRIQQVVRGDSAAYFCASSPGTGTLYEQYFGPGTRLTVT.

This clone was counted only a few times. J is TRBJ2-7 and V is TRBV19, with a possible D match to TRBD1 (6 bases). The V end was cut by 1 base, the J end by 2 bases, with 12 bases between. Per germline, CDR1 LNHDA and CDR2 SQIVND (reference sequence). The CDR3 runs to 15 residues. The CDR3, as DNA: TGTGCCAGTAGTATAGTGGGGGCCTCGCCCTACGAGCAGTACTTC. This encodes CASSIVGASPYEQYF.

The chain combines TRBV6-5 with TRBJ2-5; TRBD2 aligns across 11 bases. The germline CDR1 and CDR2 sequences are MNHEY and SVGAGI. The J segment lost 2 bases and the V segment lost 4 bases, leaving 6 bases of the junction unmatched. The CDR3 covers 16 residues. CDR3 sequence reads: CASSSRLAGLQETQYF. In DNA, the CDR3 is TGTGCCAGCAGTTCTCGACTAGCGGGGCTACAAGAGACCCAGTACTTC.

This clone was observed once. V gene TRBV5-1 combines with J gene TRBJ2-7; 7 nucleotides line up with TRBD1. From germline, CDR1 is SGHRS and CDR2 YFSETQ. V gave up 4 bases and J gave up 6 bases; unmatched junction bases: 13. This CDR3 is built from 15 residues. The DNA of the CDR3 is TGCGCCAGCAGCATATCACAGGGGAGTGGGTCCGAGCAGTACTTC. It specifies CASSISQGSGSEQYF.

This clone was seen a handful of times. The J gene is TRBJ2-1, the V gene TRBV5-4; 8 nucleotides agree with TRBD2. CDR1 is SGHNT, CDR2 YYREEE, per germline (reference sequence). The CDR3 totals 14 residues. J gave up 6 bases and V 3 bases, and 5 bases lay outside the gene matches. CDR3 residues: CASSWGTRGNEQFF. CDR3 sequence (DNA): TGTGCCAGCAGCTGGGGGACTAGAGGCAATGAGCAGTTCTTC.

V is TRBV6-5 and J is TRBJ1-3; D uncertain. Trimming took 6 bases from V and 1 from J, leaving 13 bases between them. The CDR3 has 15 amino acids. CDR1 is MNHEY and CDR2 is SVGAGI in the germline V gene. CDR3 nucleotides: TGTGCCAGCAGGGACGGGGTACTATCTGGAAACACCATATATTTT. This gives the protein CASRDGVLSGNTIYF.

This clone was observed a handful of times. The rearrangement joins TRBV6-1 to TRBJ1-4; D uncertain. V lost 2 bases and J lost 0, with 13 bases in between. This CDR3 spans 17 amino acids. Germline V gene sequence: CDR1 MNHNS, CDR2 SASEGT. The CDR3 DNA reads as TGTGCCAGCAGTGAAACCCCCGGGTCAGCAACTAATGAAAAACTGTTTTTT. This gives the protein CASSETPGSATNEKLFF.

Here the CDR3 reads CASSLDGRSSYEQYF. The CDR3 DNA follows: TGCGCCAGCAGCTTGGACGGTCGGAGCTCCTACGAGCAGTACTTC. V usage is TRBV5-1 and J usage is TRBJ2-7, with D hard to call. CDR3 length equals 15 residues. The V end lost 0 bases, the J end lost 0 bases, and 10 bases lay between the germline ends. The germline gives CDR1 SGHRS, CDR2 YFSETQ.

The chain links TRBV29-1 to TRBJ1-2; 10 nucleotides match TRBD1. V dropped 6 bases and J dropped 3; count of bases not matched to a gene: 10. The CDR3 is made up of 15 amino acids. CDR1 and CDR2 (germline): SQVTM, ANQGSEA. CDR3 in DNA: TGCAGCGTCACCTCGGGACAGGGGAACGACTATGGCTACACCTTC. Translated, it gives CSVTSGQGNDYGYTF. Based on the CDR3 plus reference TRBV29-1 and TRBJ1-2, the full variable domain is SAVISQKPSRDICQRGTSLTIQCQVDSQVTMMFWYRQQPGQSLTLIATANQGSEATYESGFVIDKFPISRPNLTFSTLTVSNMSPEDSSIYLCSVTSGQGNDYGYTFGSGTRLTVV.

This clone came up once. The chain combines TRBV6-5 with TRBJ1-1; D might be TRBD1 (5 bases). This CDR3 spans 15 amino acids. V lost 4 bases and J 2 bases, leaving 14 bases between the germline ends. Germline CDR1 MNHEY, CDR2 SVGAGI. The CDR3 loop is CASSLPRGSNTEAFF. The CDR3 coding sequence is TGTGCCAGCAGTTTGCCTAGGGGTTCTAACACTGAAGCTTTCTTT.

This clone was observed a few times. The chain combines TRBV19 with TRBJ2-2; possible D gene TRBD2, 5 bases. CDR1 and CDR2 from the germline V gene are LNHDA and SQIVND (reference sequence). The V end was cut by 8 bases, the J end by 6 bases, with 16 bases between. The CDR3 is 14 amino acids. CDR3 in DNA: TGTGCCAGTGGCCTCATTGGAGGAGCCGGGGAGCTGTTTTTT. Translation: CASGLIGGAGELFF.

The chain has TRBV6-6 and TRBJ1-2; 8 bases line up with TRBD1. Germline CDR1 is MNHNY and CDR2 is SVGAGI (reference sequence). V shed 6 bases, J shed 7 bases, and the junction held 7 bases outside the gene matches. This CDR3 contains 13 residues. CDR3 in DNA: TGTGCCAGCAGATCCGGACAGGGCGGTGGCTACACCTTC. Residues: CASRSGQGGGYTF.

The chain employs TRBV5-5 and TRBJ1-4, with TRBD1 identical over 7 bases. The CDR3 covers 14 residues. V shed 1 base, J shed 6 bases, and the junction held 3 bases outside the gene matches. Germline CDR1 and CDR2: SGHKS and YYEKEE (reference sequence). This CDR3 reads CASSLQGVDEKLFF. In nucleotides, the CDR3 is TGTGCCAGCAGCTTGCAGGGGGTGGATGAAAAACTGTTTTTT.

This chain uses TRBV7-6 with TRBJ1-1; D remains unclear. Germline CDR1 reads SGHVS; CDR2 reads FNYEAQ. There are 14 residues in the CDR3. The V and J ends lost 5 bases and 2 bases respectively, with 12 bases between them. CDR3 region: CASSGGGYNTEAFF. CDR3 DNA sequence: TGTGCCAGCAGCGGAGGCGGGTACAACACTGAAGCTTTCTTT.

As to this clone: In the same sample, other DNA sequences code for this CDR3. This sequence joins TRBV3-1 (or the pseudogene TRBV3-2) and TRBJ1-2; TRBD1 matches 10 bases. Germline V gene sequence: CDR1 LGHDT, CDR2 YNNKEL (reference sequence). The V segment lost 1 base and the J segment 5 bases; nucleotides outside the gene matches: 1. The CDR3 spans 14 residues. The CDR3 loop is CASSQGTGGYGYTF. The CDR3 DNA is TGTGCCAGCAGCCAAGGGACAGGGGGATATGGCTACACCTTC.

A single count supports this clone. The chain uses TRBV12-3 or TRBV12-4 and TRBJ2-2; D unclear. Trimming took 5 bases from V and 6 from J, leaving 7 bases between them. This CDR3 has 12 amino acids. CDR3 region: CASSPDSGELFF. CDR3 nucleotide sequence: TGTGCCAGCAGTCCAGACTCCGGGGAGCTGTTTTTT.

The rearrangement joins TRBV11-3 to TRBJ2-7, with TRBD1 matching over 9 bases. Germline trimming cut 5 bases from V and 3 bases from J; bases unmatched to any gene: 11. The germline gives CDR1 SGHNT, CDR2 YENEEA. There are 16 residues in the CDR3. CDR3 residues: CASSPVQGQGLYEQYF. The CDR3 bases are TGTGCCAGCAGCCCCGTCCAGGGACAGGGACTCTACGAGCAGTACTTC. The full variable domain, its missing parts supplied by reference TRBV11-3 and TRBJ2-7, is EAGVVQSPRYKIIEKKQPVAFWCNPISGHNTLYWYLQNLGQGPELLIRYENEEAVDDSQLPKDRFSAERLKGVDSTLKIQPAELGDSAVYLCASSPVQGQGLYEQYFGPGTRLTVT.

This clone has just one count. A read error may account for a junction end that differs from germline. The gene calls are TRBV11-2 and TRBJ1-2; D is unresolved. The CDR3 runs to 12 residues. The germline V gene encodes CDR1 SGHAT and CDR2 FQNNGV. The CDR3 reads CASSLGYRGTDF. In nucleotides, the CDR3 is TGTGCCAGCAGCTTAGGGTACCGGGGTACGGACTTC.